This T cell receptor (beta chain) was obtained from a study of CD8 T cells in ankylosing spondylitis. Construction of TCR beta libraries was performed using quantitative 5'-RACE with molecular barcodes. TCRdb reanalysed the 5' RACE reads using MiXCR and keeps one entry per CDR3 protein. The profile shows tens of thousands of distinct CDR3 sequences, about 6.2% of them singletons. This clonotype came up many times. The J segment lost 1 base and the V segment lost 3 bases, leaving 7 bases of the junction unmatched. Germline values: CDR1 SQVTM, CDR2 ANQGSEA. The CDR3 loop spans 15 amino acids. This chain uses TRBV29-1 with TRBJ2-3; TRBD2 matches at 7 bases. This receptor was identified in a male donor with ankylosing spondylitis. Sequencing used synovial fluid, either unsorted or a sorted T cell fraction (not recorded which). The CDR3 bases are TGCAGCGTTGAGGTTACTAGCGTGGGCACAGATACGCAGTATTTT. Its translation is CSVEVTSVGTDTQYF.